These T cell receptor beta chains were read from a single sample in a study of spatial heterogeneity in lung cancer. TCRdb ran MiXCR on the 5' RACE reads and lists one entry per CDR3 protein. The sample shows about 5,100 distinct CDR3 sequences, about 8.8% of them seen only once. The specimen comprised lung tumor tissue, sampled at surgery. The receptors come from a female donor with early-stage non-small cell lung cancer. Both conserved end residues are part of each CDR3. The order of the fields is J gene, V gene, D gene, clone size, CDR3 protein, CDR3 DNA. A D gene is named only where the DNA matches it firmly. Only part of the rows carry a size: once, few, many, or a class if the clone is expanded.

j_call: TRBJ2-1
v_call: TRBV11-2
d_call: TRBD2
clone_size: few
cdr3_aa: CASSQAGTSGRAVNEQFF
cdr3_nt: TGTGCCAGCAGCCAAGCCGGGACTAGCGGGAGGGCGGTCAATGAGCAGTTCTTC

j_call: TRBJ2-7
v_call: TRBV9
d_call: TRBD2
clone_size: few
cdr3_aa: CASSVGPGTRGVEQYF
cdr3_nt: TGTGCCAGCAGCGTGGGCCCCGGGACTAGAGGTGTAGAGCAGTACTTC

j_call: TRBJ2-2
v_call: TRBV7-6
d_call: TRBD2
clone_size: many
cdr3_aa: CASSLGGLAKLTGELFF
cdr3_nt: TGTGCCAGCAGCTTAGGAGGACTAGCGAAATTGACCGGGGAGCTGTTTTTT

j_call: TRBJ2-1
v_call: TRBV7-2
d_call: TRBD1
clone_size: large
cdr3_aa: CASSLRDRLNEQFF
cdr3_nt: TGTGCCAGCAGCCTCCGGGACAGGTTGAATGAGCAGTTCTTC

j_call: TRBJ2-3
v_call: TRBV12-3/TRBV12-4
d_call: .
clone_size: medium-sized
cdr3_aa: CASTQQDTQYF
cdr3_nt: TGTGCCAGCACCCAGCAGGATACGCAGTATTTT

j_call: TRBJ1-1
v_call: TRBV4-1
d_call: .
clone_size: medium-sized
cdr3_aa: CASSQGVDNLGTEAFF
cdr3_nt: TGCGCCAGCAGCCAAGGTGTAGACAATCTGGGCACTGAAGCTTTCTTT

j_call: TRBJ1-5
v_call: TRBV10-3
d_call: TRBD1
clone_size: many
cdr3_aa: CAISESGTGDSSQPQHF
cdr3_nt: TGTGCCATCAGTGAGTCAGGGACAGGGGATTCTAGTCAGCCCCAGCATTTT

j_call: TRBJ2-2
v_call: TRBV14
d_call: .
clone_size: few
cdr3_aa: CASSQTGFTGELFF
cdr3_nt: TGTGCCAGCAGCCAAACAGGGTTCACCGGGGAGCTGTTTTTT

j_call: TRBJ2-1
v_call: TRBV6-1
d_call: .
clone_size: many
cdr3_aa: CASRADRGVYNEQFF
cdr3_nt: TGTGCCAGCAGAGCAGACAGAGGGGTCTACAATGAGCAGTTCTTC

j_call: TRBJ2-5
v_call: TRBV13
d_call: .
clone_size: many
cdr3_aa: CASSRGQIQETQYF
cdr3_nt: TGTGCCAGCAGCCGCGGACAGATCCAAGAGACCCAGTACTTC

j_call: TRBJ2-5
v_call: TRBV5-1
d_call: TRBD1
clone_size: medium-sized
cdr3_aa: CASYSTGAGGETQYF
cdr3_nt: TGCGCCAGCTATTCGACAGGGGCTGGGGGAGAGACCCAGTACTTC

j_call: TRBJ2-7
v_call: TRBV9
d_call: .
clone_size: .
cdr3_aa: CASSVAQGPTYEQYF
cdr3_nt: TGTGCCAGCAGCGTAGCCCAGGGCCCTACCTACGAGCAGTACTTC

j_call: TRBJ2-7
v_call: TRBV20-1
d_call: TRBD2
clone_size: .
cdr3_aa: CSARDRRSGRSPYEQYF
cdr3_nt: TGCAGTGCTAGAGATAGGCGTAGCGGGAGGTCCCCCTACGAGCAGTACTTC

j_call: TRBJ1-5
v_call: TRBV19
d_call: .
clone_size: medium-sized
cdr3_aa: CASDWDGGLNQPQHF
cdr3_nt: TGTGCCAGTGATTGGGATGGTGGGCTCAATCAGCCCCAGCATTTT

j_call: TRBJ1-5
v_call: TRBV28
d_call: TRBD1
clone_size: medium-sized
cdr3_aa: CASRPTGQGAQPQHF
cdr3_nt: TGTGCCAGCAGGCCCACGGGACAGGGGGCACAGCCCCAGCATTTT

j_call: TRBJ2-5
v_call: TRBV15
d_call: .
clone_size: many
cdr3_aa: CATSRDIRKETQYF
cdr3_nt: TGTGCCACCAGCAGAGATATAAGAAAAGAGACCCAGTACTTC

j_call: TRBJ1-1
v_call: TRBV15
d_call: .
clone_size: many
cdr3_aa: CATSRDFRAEAFF
cdr3_nt: TGTGCCACCAGCAGAGATTTCCGGGCTGAAGCTTTCTTT

j_call: TRBJ2-7
v_call: TRBV10-3
d_call: .
clone_size: medium-sized
cdr3_aa: CAISPNPYEQYF
cdr3_nt: TGTGCCATCAGCCCAAACCCCTACGAGCAGTACTTC

j_call: TRBJ2-5
v_call: TRBV29-1
d_call: TRBD1
clone_size: .
cdr3_aa: CSADGQGQATQYF
cdr3_nt: TGCAGCGCCGATGGACAGGGACAAGCGACCCAGTACTTC

j_call: TRBJ2-3
v_call: TRBV7-9
d_call: .
clone_size: .
cdr3_aa: CASSFGDTQYF
cdr3_nt: TGTGCCAGCAGCTTCGGAGATACGCAGTATTTT

j_call: TRBJ1-4
v_call: TRBV7-6
d_call: .
clone_size: few
cdr3_aa: CASSPSSIRGASVEEKLFF
cdr3_nt: TGTGCCAGCAGCCCCAGTTCGATCAGGGGCGCCTCGGTCGAAGAAAAACTGTTTTTT

j_call: TRBJ2-2
v_call: TRBV20-1
d_call: .
clone_size: many
cdr3_aa: CSARGRIGELFF
cdr3_nt: TGCAGTGCTAGGGGTAGAATCGGGGAGCTGTTTTTT

j_call: TRBJ1-1
v_call: TRBV11-2
d_call: .
clone_size: many
cdr3_aa: CASSSPHGGLTNTEAFF
cdr3_nt: TGTGCCAGCAGCTCCCCCCATGGGGGGCTAACGAACACTGAAGCTTTCTTT

j_call: TRBJ2-1
v_call: TRBV5-1
d_call: TRBD2
clone_size: medium-sized
cdr3_aa: CASSPLAGGVDNEQFF
cdr3_nt: TGCGCCAGCAGCCCCTTAGCGGGAGGGGTAGACAATGAGCAGTTCTTC

j_call: TRBJ2-1
v_call: TRBV7-2
d_call: TRBD2
clone_size: medium-sized
cdr3_aa: CASSRQIGLAGGGAYEQFF
cdr3_nt: TGTGCCAGCAGCCGTCAAATTGGACTAGCGGGAGGAGGGGCGTATGAGCAGTTCTTC

j_call: TRBJ1-4
v_call: TRBV7-8
d_call: .
clone_size: medium-sized
cdr3_aa: CASSSLPGATNEKLFF
cdr3_nt: TGTGCCAGCAGCTCCCTACCCGGGGCAACTAATGAAAAACTGTTTTTT

j_call: TRBJ1-1
v_call: TRBV20-1
d_call: .
clone_size: many
cdr3_aa: CSAHRPNTEAFF
cdr3_nt: TGCAGTGCTCACAGACCCAACACTGAAGCTTTCTTT

j_call: TRBJ2-4
v_call: TRBV13
d_call: .
clone_size: few
cdr3_aa: CASSLGQNIQYF
cdr3_nt: TGTGCCAGCAGCTTAGGACAAAACATTCAGTACTTC

j_call: TRBJ1-6
v_call: TRBV30
d_call: .
clone_size: medium-sized
cdr3_aa: CAWSVRGPLNSPLHF
cdr3_nt: TGTGCCTGGAGTGTACGGGGACCGCTCAATTCACCCCTCCACTTT

j_call: TRBJ1-5
v_call: TRBV7-2
d_call: TRBD1
clone_size: few
cdr3_aa: CASSLGRGRVQPQHF
cdr3_nt: TGTGCCAGCAGCTTGGGCAGGGGGCGCGTTCAGCCCCAGCATTTT

j_call: TRBJ2-2
v_call: TRBV5-6
d_call: TRBD2
clone_size: few
cdr3_aa: CASSSGALSGRYTGELFF
cdr3_nt: TGTGCCAGCAGCTCGGGAGCCCTTAGCGGGAGGTACACCGGGGAGCTGTTTTTT

j_call: TRBJ2-2
v_call: TRBV2
d_call: TRBD1
clone_size: medium-sized
cdr3_aa: CASSRQGDTGELFF
cdr3_nt: TGTGCCAGCAGCCGACAGGGAGACACCGGGGAGCTGTTTTTT

j_call: TRBJ1-1
v_call: TRBV10-3
d_call: TRBD1
clone_size: medium-sized
cdr3_aa: CAISYDRGGTEAFF
cdr3_nt: TGTGCCATCAGTTACGACAGGGGAGGTACTGAAGCTTTCTTT

j_call: TRBJ2-5
v_call: TRBV5-1
d_call: TRBD2
clone_size: .
cdr3_aa: CASSDGLAGGQETQYF
cdr3_nt: TGCGCCAGCAGCGACGGACTAGCGGGGGGGCAAGAGACCCAGTACTTC